These T cell receptor beta chains were read from a single sample in a study of blood T cells in healthy people across ages. Via MiXCR, TCRdb re-called the 5' RACE reads, giving one row per CDR3 protein. The table records some 760,000 distinct CDR3 sequences, 20% to 25% of them present only once. The sample also formed part of further work on T cells of mothers and their children.

Sequenced material: blood. Receptor source: a boy aged 5-17 years in good health. Each CDR3 is given with its conserved first and last residue. A D gene is named only where the DNA matches it firmly. Some rows mark clone size as missing; the rest say once, few, many or name a class of expanded clone.

d_gene: NA
v_gene: TRBV6-2/TRBV6-3
abundance: few
j_gene: TRBJ1-2
CDR3nt: TGTGCCAGCAGTTCGCCGCCCGAGGGAAATCCCTATGGCTACACCTTC
CDR3aa: CASSSPPEGNPYGYTF

d_gene: TRBD2
v_gene: TRBV5-4
abundance: few
j_gene: TRBJ2-7
CDR3nt: TGTGCCAGCAGCCCGACTAGCGGGAGAATCTTAAACGAGCAGTACTTC
CDR3aa: CASSPTSGRILNEQYF

d_gene: NA
v_gene: TRBV28
abundance: NA
j_gene: TRBJ1-5
CDR3nt: TGTGCCAGCAGTTTTTATGGGGAGGGCCATCAGCCCCAGCATTTT
CDR3aa: CASSFYGEGHQPQHF

d_gene: NA
v_gene: TRBV9
abundance: NA
j_gene: TRBJ2-1
CDR3nt: TGTGCCAGCAGCGTAGAAGGGGGGGCCGCGAATGAGCAGTTCTTC
CDR3aa: CASSVEGGAANEQFF

d_gene: NA
v_gene: TRBV29-1
abundance: NA
j_gene: TRBJ1-3
CDR3nt: TGCAGCGTTGATAAGGGGAGTGGAAACACCATATATTTT
CDR3aa: CSVDKGSGNTIYF

d_gene: NA
v_gene: TRBV29-1
abundance: NA
j_gene: TRBJ2-3
CDR3nt: TGCAGCCCCCAAGGGATCTACAACACAGATACGCAGTATTTT
CDR3aa: CSPQGIYNTDTQYF

d_gene: NA
v_gene: TRBV2
abundance: few
j_gene: TRBJ2-5
CDR3nt: TGTGCCAGCAGTGCCCGAGGGACCCCCGACTTC
CDR3aa: CASSARGTPDF

d_gene: NA
v_gene: TRBV7-9
abundance: NA
j_gene: TRBJ1-2
CDR3nt: TGTGCCGACTCCCGGGGGGGTAGTAACTATGGCTACACCTTC
CDR3aa: CADSRGGSNYGYTF

d_gene: NA
v_gene: TRBV9
abundance: few
j_gene: TRBJ1-1
CDR3nt: TGTGCCAGCAGCGCAGGCTTGACACCGAACACTGAAGCTTTCTTT
CDR3aa: CASSAGLTPNTEAFF

d_gene: NA
v_gene: TRBV28
abundance: few
j_gene: TRBJ2-7
CDR3nt: TGTGCCAGCAGTTTAATGGGGTCAACCTACGAGCAGTACTTC
CDR3aa: CASSLMGSTYEQYF